The text below deals with one TCR beta chain. Its target is unknown. Generated by immunoSEQ multiplex PCR, the TCRdb table keeps only in-frame clones and is missing some. Of about 45,000 clones detected, 63% appear once; the ten largest clones hold about 18%. Between the trimmed V and J ends, which lost 5 bases and 8 bases, there was a span of 6 bases. Germline CDR1 is MNHNS and CDR2 is SASEGT. There are 11 residues in the CDR3. This entry is derived from a study of radiotherapy plus CTLA-4 blockade in lung cancer. Study details: Objective responses occurred in about 18% of patients; around 30% had disease control. Study results and caveats: Dynamics of early blood T cell clones, together with interferon-beta, were reportedly the best predictors of response. Peripheral blood showed expansion of tumor-derived TCR clones after radiotherapy and ipilimumab.

People whose metastatic non-small-cell lung cancer was chemo-refractory got focal radiation along with CTLA-4 blockade by ipilimumab. The chain couples TRBV6-1 to TRBJ1-4, with D possibly matching TRBD1 (5 bases). The input for sequencing was peripheral blood, taken from a patient treated with radiotherapy plus ipilimumab. This receptor was obtained from a human donor with non-small cell lung cancer who had a partial response to radiotherapy plus ipilimumab. The CDR3 here is CASSPGEKLFF. CDR3 bases: TGTGCCAGCAGTCCAGGGGAAAAACTGTTTTTT.